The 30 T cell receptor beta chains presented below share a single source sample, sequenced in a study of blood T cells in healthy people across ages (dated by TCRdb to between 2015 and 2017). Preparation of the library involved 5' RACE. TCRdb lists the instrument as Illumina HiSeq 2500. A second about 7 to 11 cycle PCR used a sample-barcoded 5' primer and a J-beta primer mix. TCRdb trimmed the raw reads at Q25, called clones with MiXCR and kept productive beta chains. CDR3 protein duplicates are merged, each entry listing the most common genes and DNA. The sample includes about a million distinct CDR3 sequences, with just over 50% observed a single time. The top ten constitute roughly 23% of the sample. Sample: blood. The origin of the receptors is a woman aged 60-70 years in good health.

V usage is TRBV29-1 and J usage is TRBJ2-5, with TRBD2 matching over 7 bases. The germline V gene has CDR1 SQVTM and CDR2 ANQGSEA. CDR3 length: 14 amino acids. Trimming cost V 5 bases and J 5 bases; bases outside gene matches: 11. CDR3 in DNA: TGCAGCGTTCATTACTATACGCGGGGGGAGACCCAGTACTTC. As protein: CSVHYYTRGETQYF.

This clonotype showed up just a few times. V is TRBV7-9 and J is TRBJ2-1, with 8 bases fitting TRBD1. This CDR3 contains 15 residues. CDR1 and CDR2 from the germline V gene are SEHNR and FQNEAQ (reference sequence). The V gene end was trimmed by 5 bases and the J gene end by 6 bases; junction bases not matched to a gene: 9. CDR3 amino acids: CASSRRGQDRNEQFF. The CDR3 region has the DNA TGTGCCAGCAGCAGAAGGGGACAGGATCGCAATGAGCAGTTCTTC.

In DNA form, the CDR3 reads TGCAGTGCTAGAGATCCTCTAGCGCCAACCTACAATGAGCAGTTCTTC. This sequence encodes CSARDPLAPTYNEQFF. The rearrangement joins TRBV20-1 to TRBJ2-1, with D tentatively TRBD2 (6 bases). Germline V gene sequence: CDR1 DFQATT, CDR2 SNEGSKA (reference sequence). This CDR3 has 16 residues. V lost 0 bases and J lost 2, with 14 bases in between.

The CDR3 nucleotides are TGTGCCAGCAGTGCGTCACTTGGGTACCAAGAGACCCAGTACTTC. Its translation: CASSASLGYQETQYF. The chain employs TRBV2 and TRBJ2-5; D gene ambiguous. Germline CDR1 reads SNHLY; CDR2 reads FYNNEI. The V and J ends lost 4 bases and 0 bases respectively, with 12 bases between them. CDR3 length: 15 amino acids.

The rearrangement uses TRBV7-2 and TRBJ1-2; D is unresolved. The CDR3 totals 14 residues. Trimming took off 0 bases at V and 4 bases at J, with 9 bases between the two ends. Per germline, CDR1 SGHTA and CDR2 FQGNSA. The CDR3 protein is CASSLAPNIYGYTF. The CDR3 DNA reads TGTGCCAGCAGCTTAGCTCCTAATATCTATGGCTACACCTTC.

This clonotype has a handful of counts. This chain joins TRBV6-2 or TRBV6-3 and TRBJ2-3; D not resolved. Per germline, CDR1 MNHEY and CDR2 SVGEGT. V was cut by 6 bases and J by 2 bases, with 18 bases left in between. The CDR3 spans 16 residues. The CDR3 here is CASSRRVPGITDTQYF. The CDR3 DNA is TGTGCCAGCAGCCGCCGGGTTCCGGGTATCACAGATACGCAGTATTTT.

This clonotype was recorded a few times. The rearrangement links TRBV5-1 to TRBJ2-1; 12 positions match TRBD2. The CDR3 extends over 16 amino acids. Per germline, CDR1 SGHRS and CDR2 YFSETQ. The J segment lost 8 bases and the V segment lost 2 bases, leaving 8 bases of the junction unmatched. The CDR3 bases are TGCGCCAGCAGCTTCGAGACTAGCGGGAGTTACGATGAGCAGTTCTTC. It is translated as CASSFETSGSYDEQFF.

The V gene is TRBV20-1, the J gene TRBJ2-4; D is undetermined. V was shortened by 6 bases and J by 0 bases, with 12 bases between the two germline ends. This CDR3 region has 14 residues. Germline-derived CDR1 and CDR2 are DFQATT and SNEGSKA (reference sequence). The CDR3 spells CSAPATPAKNIQYF. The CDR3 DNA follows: TGCAGTGCACCCGCAACCCCAGCCAAAAACATTCAGTACTTC.

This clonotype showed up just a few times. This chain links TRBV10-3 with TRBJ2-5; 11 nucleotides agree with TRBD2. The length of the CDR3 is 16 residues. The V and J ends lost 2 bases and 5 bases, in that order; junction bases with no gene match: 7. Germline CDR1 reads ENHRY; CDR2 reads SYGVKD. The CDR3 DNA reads TGTGCCATCAGTGAGGCTAGCGGGAGGACTGGTGAGACCCAGTACTTC. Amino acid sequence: CAISEASGRTGETQYF.

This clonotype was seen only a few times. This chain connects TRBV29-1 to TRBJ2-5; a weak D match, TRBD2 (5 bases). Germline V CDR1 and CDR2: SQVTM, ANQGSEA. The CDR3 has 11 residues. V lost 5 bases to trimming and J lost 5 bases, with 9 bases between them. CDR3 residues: CSVRGGETQYF. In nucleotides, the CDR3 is TGCAGCGTTCGAGGCGGGGAGACCCAGTACTTC.

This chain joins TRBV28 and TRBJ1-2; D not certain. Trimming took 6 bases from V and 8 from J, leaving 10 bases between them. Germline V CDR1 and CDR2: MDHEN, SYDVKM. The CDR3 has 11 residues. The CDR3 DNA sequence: TGTGCCAGCAGGCCCCGGGAGGGCTACACCTTC. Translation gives CASRPREGYTF.

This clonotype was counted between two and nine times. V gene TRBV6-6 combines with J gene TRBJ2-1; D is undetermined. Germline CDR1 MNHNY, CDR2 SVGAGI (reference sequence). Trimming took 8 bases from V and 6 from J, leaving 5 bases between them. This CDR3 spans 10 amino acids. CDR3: CASFGNEQFF. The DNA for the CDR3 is TGTGCCAGCTTTGGCAATGAGCAGTTCTTC.

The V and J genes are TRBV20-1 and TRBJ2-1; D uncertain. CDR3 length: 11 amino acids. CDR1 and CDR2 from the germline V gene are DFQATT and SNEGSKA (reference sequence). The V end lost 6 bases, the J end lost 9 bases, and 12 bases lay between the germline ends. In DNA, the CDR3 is TGCAGTGCCCCCCTCCCGGGTGAGCAGTTCTTC. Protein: CSAPLPGEQFF.

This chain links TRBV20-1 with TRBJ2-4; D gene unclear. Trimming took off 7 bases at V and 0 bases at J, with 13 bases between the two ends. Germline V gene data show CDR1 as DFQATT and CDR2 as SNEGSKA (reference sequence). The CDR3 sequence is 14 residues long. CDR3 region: CSEDSRIAKNIQYF. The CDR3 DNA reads TGCAGTGAAGACTCTCGAATAGCCAAAAACATTCAGTACTTC.

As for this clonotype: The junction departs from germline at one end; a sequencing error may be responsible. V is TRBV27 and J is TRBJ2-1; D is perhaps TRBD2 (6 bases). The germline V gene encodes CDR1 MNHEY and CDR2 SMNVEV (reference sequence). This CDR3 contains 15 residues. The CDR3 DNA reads TGTGCCAGCAGTTTAATAGCGGAGGGGTACAATGAGCGGTTCTTC. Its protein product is CASSLIAEGYNERFF.

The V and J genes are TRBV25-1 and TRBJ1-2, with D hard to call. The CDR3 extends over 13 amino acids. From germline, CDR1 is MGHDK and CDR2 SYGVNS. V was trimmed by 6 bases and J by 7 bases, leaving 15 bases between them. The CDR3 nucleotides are TGTGCCAGCAGAAGTTCATTGCCGGGTGGCTACACCTTC. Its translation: CASRSSLPGGYTF.

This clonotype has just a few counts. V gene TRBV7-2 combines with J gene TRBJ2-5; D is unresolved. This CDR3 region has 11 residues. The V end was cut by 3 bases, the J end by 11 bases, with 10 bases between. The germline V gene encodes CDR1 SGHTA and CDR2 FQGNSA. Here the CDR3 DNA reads TGTGCCAGCAGCTTTCTGCTTGAGCAGTACTTC. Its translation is CASSFLLEQYF.

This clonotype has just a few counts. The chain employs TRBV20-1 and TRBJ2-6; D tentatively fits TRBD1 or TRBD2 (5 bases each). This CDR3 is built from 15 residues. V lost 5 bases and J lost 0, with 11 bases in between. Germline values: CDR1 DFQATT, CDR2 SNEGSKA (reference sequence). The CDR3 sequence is CSASGPVSGANVLTF. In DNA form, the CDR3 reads TGCAGTGCTTCGGGACCGGTCTCTGGGGCCAACGTCCTGACTTTC.

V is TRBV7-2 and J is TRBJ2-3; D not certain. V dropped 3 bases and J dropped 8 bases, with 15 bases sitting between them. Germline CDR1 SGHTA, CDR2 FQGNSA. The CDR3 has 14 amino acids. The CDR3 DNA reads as TGTGCCAGCAGCTTCGGTGGCCCCCAAGGTACGCAGTATTTT. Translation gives CASSFGGPQGTQYF.

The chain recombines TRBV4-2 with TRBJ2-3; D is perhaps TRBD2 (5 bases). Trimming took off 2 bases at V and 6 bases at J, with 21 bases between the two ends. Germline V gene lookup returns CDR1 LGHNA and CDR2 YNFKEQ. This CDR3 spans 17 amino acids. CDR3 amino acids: CASSQIPAGFSRDTQYF. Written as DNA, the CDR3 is TGTGCCAGCAGCCAAATCCCGGCGGGTTTCTCGCGCGATACGCAGTATTTT.

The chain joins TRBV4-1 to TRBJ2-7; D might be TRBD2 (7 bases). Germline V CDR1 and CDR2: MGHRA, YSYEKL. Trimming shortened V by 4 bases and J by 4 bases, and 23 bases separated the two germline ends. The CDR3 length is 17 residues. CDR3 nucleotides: TGCGCCAGCAGCCCAGAGGGGGGGGACACCGTAATTTACGAGCAGTACTTC. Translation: CASSPEGGDTVIYEQYF.

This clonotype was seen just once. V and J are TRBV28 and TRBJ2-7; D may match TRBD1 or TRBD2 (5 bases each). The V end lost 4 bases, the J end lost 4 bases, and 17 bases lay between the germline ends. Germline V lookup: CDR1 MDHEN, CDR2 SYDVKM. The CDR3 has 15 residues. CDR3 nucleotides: TGTGCCAGCAGTTCTCTCCGGGACCCGCGATACGAGCAGTACTTC. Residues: CASSSLRDPRYEQYF.

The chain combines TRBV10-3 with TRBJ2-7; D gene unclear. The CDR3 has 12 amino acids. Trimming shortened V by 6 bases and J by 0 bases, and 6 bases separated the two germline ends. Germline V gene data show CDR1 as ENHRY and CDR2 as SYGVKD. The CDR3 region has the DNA TGTGCCATCAGAGGGAACTCCTACGAGCAGTACTTC. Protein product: CAIRGNSYEQYF.

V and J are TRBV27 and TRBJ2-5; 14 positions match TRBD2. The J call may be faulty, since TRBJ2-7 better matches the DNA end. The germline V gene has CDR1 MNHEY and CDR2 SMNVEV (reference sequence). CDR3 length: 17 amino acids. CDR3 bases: TGTGCCAGCAGTCCCGGGACTAGCGGGAGAAGTGTCGGCGAGCAGTACTTC. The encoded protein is CASSPGTSGRSVGEQYF.

The CDR3 here is CASTTLSYAYWNGQYF. The CDR3 DNA reads as TGTGCCAGCACCACTCTGTCCTATGCGTATTGGAATGGGCAGTACTTC. The gene calls are TRBV28 and TRBJ2-5, with D uncertain. CDR1 and CDR2 from the germline V gene are MDHEN and SYDVKM. There are 16 residues in the CDR3. V dropped 7 bases and J dropped 11 bases, with 29 bases sitting between them.

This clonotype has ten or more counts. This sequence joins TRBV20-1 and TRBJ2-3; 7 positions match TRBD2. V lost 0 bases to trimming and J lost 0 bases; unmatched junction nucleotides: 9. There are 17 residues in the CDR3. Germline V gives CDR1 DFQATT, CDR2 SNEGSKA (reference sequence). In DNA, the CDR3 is TGCAGTGCTAGAGATGGTCCAGCGGGGTCTAGCACAGATACGCAGTATTTT. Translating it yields CSARDGPAGSSTDTQYF.

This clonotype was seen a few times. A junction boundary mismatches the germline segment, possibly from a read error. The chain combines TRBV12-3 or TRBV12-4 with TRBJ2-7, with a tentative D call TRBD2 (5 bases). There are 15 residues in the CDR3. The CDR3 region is CASGLRLVRDYEQYF. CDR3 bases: TGTGCCAGCGGTTTGCGGTTGGTTCGGGACTACGAGCAGTACTTC.

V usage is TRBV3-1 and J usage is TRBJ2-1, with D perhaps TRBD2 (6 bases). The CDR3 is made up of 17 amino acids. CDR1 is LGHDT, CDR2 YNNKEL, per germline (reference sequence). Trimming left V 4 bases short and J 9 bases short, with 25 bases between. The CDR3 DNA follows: TGTGCCAGCAGCCCCCCCCGGGCGCGCGCTCTAGCGAGTGAGCAGTTCTTC. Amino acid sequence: CASSPPRARALASEQFF.

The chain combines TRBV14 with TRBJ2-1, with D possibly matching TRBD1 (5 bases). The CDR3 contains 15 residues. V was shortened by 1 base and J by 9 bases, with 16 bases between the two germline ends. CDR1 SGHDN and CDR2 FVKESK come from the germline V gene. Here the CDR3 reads CASSQGIRVGSEQFF. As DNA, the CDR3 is TGTGCCAGCAGCCAAGGTATCAGGGTGGGAAGTGAGCAGTTCTTC.

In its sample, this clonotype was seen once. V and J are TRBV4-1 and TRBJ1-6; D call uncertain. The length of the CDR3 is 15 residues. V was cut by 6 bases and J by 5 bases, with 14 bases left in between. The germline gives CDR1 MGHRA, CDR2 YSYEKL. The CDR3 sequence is CASRVTGQNNSPLHF. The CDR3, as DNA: TGCGCCAGCAGAGTCACTGGGCAAAATAATTCACCCCTCCACTTT.